A single TCR beta chain is shown here with its context. This entry belongs to a study of blood T cell repertoires in COVID-19. Study information: The cDNA or gDNA used as material had been derived from T cells, B-cell-depleted T cells, or PBMCs.

Under the authors' procedure: Estimates of nucleated cell counts were drawn from the amplification of reference gene primers. Only in-frame clones appear in the TCRdb table, and some are missing; sequencing was by immunoSEQ multiplex PCR. V and J calls and clone size are given by that table; D and trimming were obtained from the DNA. This table has around 250,000 clones, less than 90% appearing once. The clonotype was recovered from a man aged 55 to 70 with acute or convalescent COVID-19. The sequenced material came from peripheral blood.

The CDR3 loop is CASSRTIQGEKLFF. CDR3 sequence (DNA): TGTGCCAGCAGCCGAACCATTCAGGGGGAAAAACTGTTTTTT. This chain joins TRBV7-8 and TRBJ1-4, with D possibly being TRBD1 (6 bases). Trimming removed 5 bases from V and 8 bases from J, with 15 bases in between. The germline gives CDR1 SGHVS, CDR2 FQNEAQ. This CDR3 contains 14 residues.